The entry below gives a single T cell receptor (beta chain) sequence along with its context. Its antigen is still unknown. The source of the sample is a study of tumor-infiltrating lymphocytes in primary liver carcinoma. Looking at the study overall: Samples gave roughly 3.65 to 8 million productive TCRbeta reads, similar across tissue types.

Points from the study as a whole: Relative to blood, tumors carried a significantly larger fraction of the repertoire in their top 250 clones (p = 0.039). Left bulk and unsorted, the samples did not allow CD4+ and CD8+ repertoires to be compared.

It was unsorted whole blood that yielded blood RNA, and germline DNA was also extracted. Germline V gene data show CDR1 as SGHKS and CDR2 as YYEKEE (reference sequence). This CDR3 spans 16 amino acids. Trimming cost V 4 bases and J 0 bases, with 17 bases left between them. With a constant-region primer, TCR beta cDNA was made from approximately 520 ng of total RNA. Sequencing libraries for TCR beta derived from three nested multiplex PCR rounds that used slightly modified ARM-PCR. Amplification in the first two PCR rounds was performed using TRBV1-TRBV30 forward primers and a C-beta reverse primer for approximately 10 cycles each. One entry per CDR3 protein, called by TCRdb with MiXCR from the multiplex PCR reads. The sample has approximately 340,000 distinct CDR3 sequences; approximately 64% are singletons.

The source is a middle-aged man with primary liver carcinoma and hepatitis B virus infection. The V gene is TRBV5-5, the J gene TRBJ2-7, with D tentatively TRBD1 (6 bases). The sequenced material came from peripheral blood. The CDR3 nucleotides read TGTGCCAGCAGCAATAGTCCAGGGGCGGACTCCTACGAGCAGTACTTC. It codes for CASSNSPGADSYEQYF. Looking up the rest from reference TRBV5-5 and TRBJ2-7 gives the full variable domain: DAGVTQSPTHLIKTRGQQVTLRCSPISGHKSVSWYQQVLGQGPQFIFQYYEKEERGRGNFPDRFSARQFPNYSSELNVNALLLGDSALYLCASSNSPGADSYEQYFGPGTRLTVT.